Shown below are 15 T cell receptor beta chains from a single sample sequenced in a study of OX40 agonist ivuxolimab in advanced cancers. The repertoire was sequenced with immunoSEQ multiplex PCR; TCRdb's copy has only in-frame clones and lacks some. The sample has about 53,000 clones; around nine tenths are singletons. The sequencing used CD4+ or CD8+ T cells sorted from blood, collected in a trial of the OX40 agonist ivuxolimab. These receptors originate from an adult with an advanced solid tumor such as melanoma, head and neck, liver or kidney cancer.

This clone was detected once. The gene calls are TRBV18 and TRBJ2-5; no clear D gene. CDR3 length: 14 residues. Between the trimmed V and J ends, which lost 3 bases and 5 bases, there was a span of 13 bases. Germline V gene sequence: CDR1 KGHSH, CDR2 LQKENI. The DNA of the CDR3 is TGTGCCAGCTCACCCCGACTCCTAGGGGAGACCCAGTACTTC. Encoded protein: CASSPRLLGETQYF. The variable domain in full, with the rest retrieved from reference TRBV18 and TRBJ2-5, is NAGVMQNPRHLVRRRGQEARLRCSPMKGHSHVYWYRQLPEEGLKFMVYLQKENIIDESGMPKERFSAEFPKEGPSILRIQQVVRGDSAAYFCASSPRLLGETQYFGPGTRLLVL.

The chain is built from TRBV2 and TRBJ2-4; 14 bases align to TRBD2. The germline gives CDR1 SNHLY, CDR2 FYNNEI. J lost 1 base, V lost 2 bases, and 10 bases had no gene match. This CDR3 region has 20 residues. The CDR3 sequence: CASSEWGLAGARGAKNIQYF. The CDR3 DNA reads TGTGCCAGCAGTGAATGGGGACTAGCGGGGGCCCGGGGGGCCAAAAACATTCAGTACTTC. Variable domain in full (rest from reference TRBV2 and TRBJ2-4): EPEVTQTPSHQVTQMGQEVILRCVPISNHLYFYWYRQILGQKVEFLVSFYNNEISEKSEIFDDQFSVERPDGSNFTLKIRSTKLEDSAMYFCASSEWGLAGARGAKNIQYFGAGTRLSVL.

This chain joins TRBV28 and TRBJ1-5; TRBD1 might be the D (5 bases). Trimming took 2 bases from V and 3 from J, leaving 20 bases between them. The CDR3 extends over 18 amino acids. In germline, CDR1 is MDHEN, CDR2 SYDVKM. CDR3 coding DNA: TGTGCCAGCAGTTTAAGCGGGGACGCAGCCAGTTCCAATCAGCCCCAGCATTTT. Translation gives CASSLSGDAASSNQPQHF.

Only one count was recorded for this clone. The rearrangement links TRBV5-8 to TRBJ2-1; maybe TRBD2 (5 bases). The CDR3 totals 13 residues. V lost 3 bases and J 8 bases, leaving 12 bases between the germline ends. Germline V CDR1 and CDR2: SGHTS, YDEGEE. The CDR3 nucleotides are TGTGCCAGCAGCTCCCGGGGTAGGGATGAGCAGTTCTTC. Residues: CASSSRGRDEQFF.

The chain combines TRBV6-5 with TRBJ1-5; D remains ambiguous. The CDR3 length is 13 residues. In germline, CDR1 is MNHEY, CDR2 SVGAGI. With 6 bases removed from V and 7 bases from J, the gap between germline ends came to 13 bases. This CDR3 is CASRAELGQPQHF. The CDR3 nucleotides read TGTGCCAGCAGAGCTGAATTAGGACAGCCCCAGCATTTT.

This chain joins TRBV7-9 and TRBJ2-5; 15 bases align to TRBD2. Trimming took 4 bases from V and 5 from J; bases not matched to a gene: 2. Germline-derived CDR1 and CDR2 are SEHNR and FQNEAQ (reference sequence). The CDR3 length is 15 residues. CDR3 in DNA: TGTGCCAGCAGCTCCGGACTAGCGGGAGGGGAGACCCAGTACTTC. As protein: CASSSGLAGGETQYF.

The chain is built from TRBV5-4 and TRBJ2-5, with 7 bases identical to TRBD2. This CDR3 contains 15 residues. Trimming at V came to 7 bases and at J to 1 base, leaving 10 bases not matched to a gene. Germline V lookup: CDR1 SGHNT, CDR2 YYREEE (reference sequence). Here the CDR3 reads CASSMAGVVQETQYF. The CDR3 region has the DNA TGTGCCAGCTCCATGGCGGGAGTGGTCCAAGAGACCCAGTACTTC.

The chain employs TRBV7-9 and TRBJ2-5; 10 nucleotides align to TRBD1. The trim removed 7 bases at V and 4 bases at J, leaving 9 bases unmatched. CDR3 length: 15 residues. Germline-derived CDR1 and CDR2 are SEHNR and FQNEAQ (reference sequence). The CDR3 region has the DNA TGTGCCAGCACCCCTACAGGACAGGGGGGAGAGACCCAGTACTTC. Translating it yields CASTPTGQGGETQYF.

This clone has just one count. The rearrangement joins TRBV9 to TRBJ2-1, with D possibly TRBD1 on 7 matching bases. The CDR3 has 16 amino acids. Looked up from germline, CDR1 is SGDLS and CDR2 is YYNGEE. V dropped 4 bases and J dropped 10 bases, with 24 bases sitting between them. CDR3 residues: CASSLTQGGPGEEQFF. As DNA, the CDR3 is TGTGCCAGCAGCTTGACGCAGGGGGGACCTGGGGAGGAGCAGTTCTTC.

CDR3 sequence (DNA): TGTGCCAGCGGCGGGACGCAGCATTTT. Translated: CASGGTQHF. The chain is built from TRBV19 and TRBJ1-5, with a possible D match to TRBD1 (5 bases). Trimming pared 9 bases from V and 13 bases from J, leaving 10 bases between. In germline, CDR1 is LNHDA, CDR2 SQIVND (reference sequence). CDR3 length: 9 amino acids.

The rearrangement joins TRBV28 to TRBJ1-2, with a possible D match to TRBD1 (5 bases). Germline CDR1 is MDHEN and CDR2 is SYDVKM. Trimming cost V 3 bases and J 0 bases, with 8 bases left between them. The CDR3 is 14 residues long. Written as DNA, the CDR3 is TGTGCCAGCAGTTTGTACAGGTCTAACTATGGCTACACCTTC. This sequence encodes CASSLYRSNYGYTF.

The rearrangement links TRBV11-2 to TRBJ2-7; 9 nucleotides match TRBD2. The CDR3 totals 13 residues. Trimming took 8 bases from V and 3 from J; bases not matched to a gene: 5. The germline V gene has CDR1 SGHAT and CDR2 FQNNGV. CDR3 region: CASGGGVNYEQYF. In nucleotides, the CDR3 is TGTGCCAGCGGCGGGGGGGTAAACTACGAGCAGTACTTC.

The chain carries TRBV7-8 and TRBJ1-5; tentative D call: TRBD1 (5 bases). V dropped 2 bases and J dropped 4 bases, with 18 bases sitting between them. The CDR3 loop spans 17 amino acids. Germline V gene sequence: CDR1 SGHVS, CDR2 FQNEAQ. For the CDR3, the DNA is TGTGCCAGCAGCTTATCCACGGGAACAGGAGGAAATCAGCCCCAGCATTTT. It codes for CASSLSTGTGGNQPQHF.

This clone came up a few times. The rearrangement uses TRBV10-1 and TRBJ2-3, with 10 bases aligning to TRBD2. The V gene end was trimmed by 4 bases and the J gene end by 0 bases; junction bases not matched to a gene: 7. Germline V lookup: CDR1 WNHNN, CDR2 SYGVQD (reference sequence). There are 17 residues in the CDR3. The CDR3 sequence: CASSVLAGPVSTDTQYF. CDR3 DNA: TGCGCCAGCAGTGTACTAGCGGGGCCAGTTAGCACAGATACGCAGTATTTT.

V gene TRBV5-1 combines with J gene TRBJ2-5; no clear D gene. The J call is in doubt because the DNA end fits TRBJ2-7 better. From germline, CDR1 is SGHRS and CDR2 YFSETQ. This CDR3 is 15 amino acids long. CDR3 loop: CASSLYSAATYEQYF. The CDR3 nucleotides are TGCGCCAGCAGCTTGTACTCCGCTGCCACCTACGAGCAGTACTTC.